This T cell receptor beta chain is drawn from a study of cytomegalovirus exposure and HLA in healthy donors. Study overall: Assignment to the Caucasian-associated ancestry cluster applied to roughly 80% of the 350 to 500 genotyped donors. Findings and caveats of the study: When a later analysis compared HLA-associated TCR beta chains with equally common others, the HLA-associated chains turned out to be more clonally expanded and to have lower generation probabilities. It is likely that the observed cluster of highly shared sequence variants was a sequencing artifact.

In regard to this clone: Its antigen is not identified.

The PCR used 60 Vbeta and 13 Jbeta primers. Libraries were prepared by immunoSEQ multiplex PCR; TCRdb keeps only in-frame clonotypes and omits some of them. The sample has about 220,000 clones, around 80% seen once. Germline assignment: CDR1 SQVTM and CDR2 ANQGSEA. Germline trimming cut 5 bases from V and 3 bases from J; bases unmatched to any gene: 7. CDR3 size: 13 residues. The V and J genes are TRBV29-1 and TRBJ2-7; TRBD1 matches at 7 bases. This clonotype was sampled from a boy between 2 and 10 years old in good health and CMV-seronegative. Sequencing was performed on PBMCs. CDR3: CSVLTGSSYEQYF. In DNA form, the CDR3 reads TGCAGCGTTTTGACAGGGAGTAGCTACGAGCAGTACTTC.